This TCR beta chain is drawn from a study of blood T cell repertoires in COVID-19 (dated by TCRdb to 2020 to 2021). With regard to the full study: Collaborator samples came from the United States, Italy and Spain and covered acute and convalescent phases of COVID-19. The material from the prospective study consisted of cDNA or gDNA derived from T cells, B-cell-depleted T cells, or PBMCs. The dataset comprised deeply sampled blood TCRbeta repertoires from subjects exposed to, actively infected with, or recovered from COVID-19. The repertoires were released in a freely available public database meant as a resource for research on the immune response to SARS-CoV-2. The samples were drawn from the first 160 participants of the ongoing ImmuneRACE study and from over 950 subjects provided by 6 global collaborators. Nearly every sample came with metadata listing a de-identified subject ID, COVID-19 status, age in years and sex. Where available, HLA class I and class II types were taken from metadata supplied by the sample provider and were not determined by assay-based typing.

Of note for this clone: Its antigen has not been determined. No base qualities exist here, and no much larger clone lies one base off it.

TCRbeta CDR3 regions were amplified from genomic DNA by means of the immunoSEQ Assay, a bias-controlled multiplex PCR. Processing in the source paper ran as follows. Within the assay, amplification of reference gene primers was used to estimate how many nucleated cells each sample contained. To quantify the absolute abundance of each unique TCRbeta CDR3 rearrangement, sequence reads were collapsed and filtered. For each sample, productive Simpson clonality was calculated as the square root of Simpson's diversity index across productive rearrangements. What TCRdb holds here is the immuneACCESS table cut down to in-frame rearrangements. Part of the clones is not present; checked against another copy, under half of the missing clones reflect an unresolved V gene, and the others are unexplained. For V, J and clone size, that table is used; D and trimming come from the DNA. The sample table contains hundreds of thousands of clones; only one count was recorded for 70% to 90% of them. 4.5% to 6% of the sample belongs to the ten largest clones.

In Seattle, one collaborating source enrolled patients while the infection was active and tracked those patients longitudinally over the course of disease. Whole blood was collected in K2EDTA tubes by collaborating institutions according to the institutions' own protocols. For TCRbeta analysis, collaborators shipped samples as frozen whole blood, isolated PBMCs, or DNA extracted from either of those sample types. The study at large found these results: The quantity of clinical and demographic metadata differed by source and by participant and was supplied without curation.

The CDR3 numbers 14 residues from cysteine through phenylalanine. Just the 42-base CDR3 DNA is kept, in frame starting at base 1. V is shortened by 0 bases, J by 4 bases, and the region joining them spans 9 bases. Reading the germline V gene (reference sequence) gives CDR1 MNHNY and CDR2 SVGAGI. This receptor was obtained from a man aged 50-59 years with COVID-19, enrolled during active disease. The sequence joins TRBV6-6 to TRBJ1-2; 6 matching bases give a weak D call of TRBD1. The sequenced sample was peripheral blood. CDR3 reads: CASSYSTGRYGYTF. The DNA sequence is given as TGTGCCAGCAGTTACTCGACAGGACGCTATGGCTACACCTTC.